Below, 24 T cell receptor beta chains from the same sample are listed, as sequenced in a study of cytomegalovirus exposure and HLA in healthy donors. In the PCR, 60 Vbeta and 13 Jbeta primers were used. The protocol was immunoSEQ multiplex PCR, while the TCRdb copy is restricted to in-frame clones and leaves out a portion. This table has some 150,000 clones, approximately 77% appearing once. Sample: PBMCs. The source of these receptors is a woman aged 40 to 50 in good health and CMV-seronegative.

The CDR3 nucleotides are TGTGCCATCAGTGAGACAGGGGGCTGGGATGGCTACACCTTC. This translates into CAISETGGWDGYTF. V usage is TRBV10-3 and J usage is TRBJ1-2, with 9 bases identical to TRBD1. V dropped 2 bases and J dropped 6; count of bases not matched to a gene: 4. The CDR3 has 14 residues. Germline CDR1 and CDR2: ENHRY and SYGVKD.

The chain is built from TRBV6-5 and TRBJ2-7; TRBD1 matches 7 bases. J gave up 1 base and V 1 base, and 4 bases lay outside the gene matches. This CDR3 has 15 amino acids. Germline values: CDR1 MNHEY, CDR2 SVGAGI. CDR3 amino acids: CASSYYRGGSYEQYF. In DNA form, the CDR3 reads TGTGCCAGCAGTTACTACAGGGGTGGTTCCTACGAGCAGTACTTC.

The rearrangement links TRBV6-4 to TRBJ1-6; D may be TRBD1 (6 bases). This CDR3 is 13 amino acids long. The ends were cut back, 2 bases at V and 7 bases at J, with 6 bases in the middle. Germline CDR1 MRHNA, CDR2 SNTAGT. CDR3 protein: CASSDRGNSPLHF. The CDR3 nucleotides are TGTGCCAGCAGTGACAGGGGGAATTCACCCCTCCACTTT.

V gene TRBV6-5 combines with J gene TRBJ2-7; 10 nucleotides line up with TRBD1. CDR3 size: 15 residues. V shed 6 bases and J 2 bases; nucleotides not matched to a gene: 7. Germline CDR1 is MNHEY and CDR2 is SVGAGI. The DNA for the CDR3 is TGTGCCAGCAGGTTCCGGGACAGGGGTACCTACGAGCAGTACTTC. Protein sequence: CASRFRDRGTYEQYF.

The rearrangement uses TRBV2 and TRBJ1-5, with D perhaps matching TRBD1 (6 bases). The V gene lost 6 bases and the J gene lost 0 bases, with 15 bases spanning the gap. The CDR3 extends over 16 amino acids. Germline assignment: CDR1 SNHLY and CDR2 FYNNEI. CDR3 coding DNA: TGTGCCAGCAGGGGCAATACAGGGAATAGCAATCAGCCCCAGCATTTT. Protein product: CASRGNTGNSNQPQHF.

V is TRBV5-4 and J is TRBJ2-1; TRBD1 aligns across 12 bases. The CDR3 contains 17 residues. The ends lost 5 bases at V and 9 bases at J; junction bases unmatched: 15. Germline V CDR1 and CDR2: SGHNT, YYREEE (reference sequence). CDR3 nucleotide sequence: TGTGCCAGCAGTCTCGAACCCCGGGACAGGGGGCCCAGTGAGCAGTTCTTC. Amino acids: CASSLEPRDRGPSEQFF.

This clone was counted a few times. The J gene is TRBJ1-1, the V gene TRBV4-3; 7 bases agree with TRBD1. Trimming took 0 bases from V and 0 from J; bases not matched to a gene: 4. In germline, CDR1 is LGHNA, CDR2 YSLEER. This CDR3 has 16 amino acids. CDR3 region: CASSQETGTLNTEAFF. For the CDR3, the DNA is TGCGCCAGCAGCCAAGAGACAGGGACCCTGAACACTGAAGCTTTCTTT.

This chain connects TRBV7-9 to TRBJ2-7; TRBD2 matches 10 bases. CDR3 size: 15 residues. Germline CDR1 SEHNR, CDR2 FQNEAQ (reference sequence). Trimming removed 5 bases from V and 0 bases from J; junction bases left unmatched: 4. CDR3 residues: CASSPWTSGSYEQYF. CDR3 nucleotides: TGTGCCAGCAGCCCTTGGACTAGCGGCTCCTACGAGCAGTACTTC.

The CDR3 coding sequence is TGTGCCAGTAGTACCGACAGGGGGACACCATTGGGGGGTGAAAAACTGTTTTTT. This encodes CASSTDRGTPLGGEKLFF. V usage is TRBV19 and J usage is TRBJ1-4; TRBD1 agrees at 9 bases. After removal of 4 bases from V and 7 bases from J, the junction contained 16 bases not matched to a gene. Looked up from germline, CDR1 is LNHDA and CDR2 is SQIVND (reference sequence). This CDR3 has 18 amino acids.

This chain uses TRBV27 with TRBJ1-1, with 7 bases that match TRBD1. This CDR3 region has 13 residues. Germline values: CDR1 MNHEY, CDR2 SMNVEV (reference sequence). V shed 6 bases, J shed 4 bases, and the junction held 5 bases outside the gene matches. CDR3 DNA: TGTGCCAGCAGCCCATCAGGGGGCACTGAAGCTTTCTTT. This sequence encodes CASSPSGGTEAFF.

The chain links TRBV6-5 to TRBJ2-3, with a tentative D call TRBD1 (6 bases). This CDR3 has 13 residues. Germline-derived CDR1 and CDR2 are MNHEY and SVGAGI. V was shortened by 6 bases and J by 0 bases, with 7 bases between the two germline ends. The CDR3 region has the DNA TGTGCCAGCAGGACAGGTAGCACAGATACGCAGTATTTT. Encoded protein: CASRTGSTDTQYF.

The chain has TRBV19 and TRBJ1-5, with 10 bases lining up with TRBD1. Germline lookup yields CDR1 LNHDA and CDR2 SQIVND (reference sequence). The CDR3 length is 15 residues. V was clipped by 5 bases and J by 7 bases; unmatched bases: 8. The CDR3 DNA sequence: TGTGCCAGTAGTCTCAGGGGGACAGGGGAACAGCCCCAGCATTTT. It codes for CASSLRGTGEQPQHF.

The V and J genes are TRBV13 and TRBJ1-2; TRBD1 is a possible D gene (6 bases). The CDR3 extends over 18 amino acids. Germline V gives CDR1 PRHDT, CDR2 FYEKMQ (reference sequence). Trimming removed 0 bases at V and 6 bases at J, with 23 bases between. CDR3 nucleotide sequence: TGTGCCAGCAGCTTAGGAGGGGGGGCACAGGCCAGGCGGAATGGCTACACCTTC. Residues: CASSLGGGAQARRNGYTF.

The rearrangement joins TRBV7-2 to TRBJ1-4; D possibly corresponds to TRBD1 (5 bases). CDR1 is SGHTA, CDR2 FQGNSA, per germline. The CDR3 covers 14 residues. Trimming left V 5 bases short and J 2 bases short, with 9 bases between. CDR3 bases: TGTGCCAGCAGCCTCCGACAGACTAATGAAAAACTGTTTTTT. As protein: CASSLRQTNEKLFF.

CDR3 loop: CASSPPGHRLTSSGNTIYF. The CDR3, as DNA: TGTGCCAGCTCACCCCCGGGACATCGCCTGACGAGCTCTGGAAACACCATATATTTT. The genes are TRBV18 and TRBJ1-3, with D tentatively TRBD1 (6 bases). V lost 3 bases and J lost 0, with 21 bases in between. CDR1 and CDR2 from the germline V gene are KGHSH and LQKENI. This CDR3 has 19 amino acids.

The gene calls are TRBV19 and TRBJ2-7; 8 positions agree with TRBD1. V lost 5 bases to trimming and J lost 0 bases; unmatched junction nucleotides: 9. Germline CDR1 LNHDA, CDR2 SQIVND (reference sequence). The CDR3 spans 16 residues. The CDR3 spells CASSATGGPLSYEQYF. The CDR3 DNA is TGTGCCAGTAGTGCCACAGGGGGTCCCCTCTCCTACGAGCAGTACTTC.

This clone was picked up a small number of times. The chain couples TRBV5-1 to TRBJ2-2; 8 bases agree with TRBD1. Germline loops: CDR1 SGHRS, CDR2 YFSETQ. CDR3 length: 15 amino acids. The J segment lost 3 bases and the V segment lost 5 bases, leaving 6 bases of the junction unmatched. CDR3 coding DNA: TGCGCCAGCAGTAAAAGGACAGGGCACACCGGGGAGCTGTTTTTT. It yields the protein CASSKRTGHTGELFF.

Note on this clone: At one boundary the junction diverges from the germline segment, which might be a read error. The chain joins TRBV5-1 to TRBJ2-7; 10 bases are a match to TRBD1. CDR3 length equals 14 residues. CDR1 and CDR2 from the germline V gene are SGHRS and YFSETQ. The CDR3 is CASGLTGGGYEQYF. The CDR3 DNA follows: TGCGCCAGCGGCTTGACAGGGGGCGGCTACGAGCAGTACTTC. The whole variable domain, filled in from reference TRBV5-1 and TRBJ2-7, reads KAGVTQTPRYLIKTRGQQVTLSCSPISGHRSVSWYQQTPGQGLQFLFEYFSETQRNKGNFPGRFSGRQFSNSRSEMNVSTLELGDSALYLCASGLTGGGYEQYFGPGTRLTVT.

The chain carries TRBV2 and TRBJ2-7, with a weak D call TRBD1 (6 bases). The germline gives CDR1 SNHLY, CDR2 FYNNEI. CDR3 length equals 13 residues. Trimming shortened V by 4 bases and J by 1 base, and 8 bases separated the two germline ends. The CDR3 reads CASSVGQSYEQYF. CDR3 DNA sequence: TGTGCCAGCAGTGTTGGACAGTCCTACGAGCAGTACTTC.

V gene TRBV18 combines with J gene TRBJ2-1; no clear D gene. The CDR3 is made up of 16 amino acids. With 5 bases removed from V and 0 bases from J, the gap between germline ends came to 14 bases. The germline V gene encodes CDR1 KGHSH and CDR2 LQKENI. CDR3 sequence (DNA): TGTGCCAGCTCAATATCAGATGCCAGCTCCTACAATGAGCAGTTCTTC. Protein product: CASSISDASSYNEQFF.

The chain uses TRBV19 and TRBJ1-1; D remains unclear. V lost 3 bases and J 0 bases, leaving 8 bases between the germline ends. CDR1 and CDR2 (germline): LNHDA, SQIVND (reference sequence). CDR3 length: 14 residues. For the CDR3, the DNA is TGTGCCAGTAGTATCCGGAGACTGAACACTGAAGCTTTCTTT. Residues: CASSIRRLNTEAFF.

The CDR3 nucleotides read TGTGCCAGCAGCTTAGTCGGGGTGGAGACCCAGTACTTC. Its protein product is CASSLVGVETQYF. The chain employs TRBV7-2 and TRBJ2-5; maybe TRBD2 (5 bases). Germline assignment: CDR1 SGHTA and CDR2 FQGNSA. Deletions cut 1 base from V and 5 bases from J, with 8 bases between. CDR3 length: 13 amino acids.

DNA of the CDR3: TGTGCCAGCAGAAGACAGGGTTCCGGCCCATATGGCTACACCTTC. It codes for CASRRQGSGPYGYTF. The V call is TRBV2, the J call TRBJ1-2; 7 nucleotides match TRBD1. The trim removed 6 bases at V and 5 bases at J, leaving 12 bases unmatched. The CDR3 extends over 15 amino acids. In germline, CDR1 is SNHLY, CDR2 FYNNEI.

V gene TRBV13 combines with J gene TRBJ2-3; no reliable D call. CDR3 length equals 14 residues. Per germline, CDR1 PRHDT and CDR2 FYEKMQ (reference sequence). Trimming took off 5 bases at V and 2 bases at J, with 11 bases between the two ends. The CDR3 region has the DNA TGTGCCAGCAGCGCTAGGCGATACACAGATACGCAGTATTTT. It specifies CASSARRYTDTQYF.